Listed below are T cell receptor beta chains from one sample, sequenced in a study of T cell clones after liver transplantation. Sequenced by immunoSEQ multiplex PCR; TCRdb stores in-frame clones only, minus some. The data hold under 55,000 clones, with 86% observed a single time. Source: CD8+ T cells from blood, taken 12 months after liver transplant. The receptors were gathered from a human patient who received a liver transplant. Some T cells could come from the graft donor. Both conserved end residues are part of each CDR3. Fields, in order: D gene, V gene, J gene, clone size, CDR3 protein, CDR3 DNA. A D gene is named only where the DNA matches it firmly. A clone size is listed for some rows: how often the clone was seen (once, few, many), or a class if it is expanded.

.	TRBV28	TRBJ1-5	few	CAISNSNQPQHF	TGTGCCATTTCCAATAGCAATCAGCCCCAGCATTTT
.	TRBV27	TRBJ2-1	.	CASSLTSWNEQFF	TGTGCCAGCAGTTTAACTAGCTGGAATGAGCAGTTCTTC
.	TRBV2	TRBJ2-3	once	CASAWYDTQYF	TGTGCCAGCGCCTGGTACGATACGCAGTATTTT
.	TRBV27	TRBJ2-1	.	CASRWSPSYNEQFF	TGTGCCAGCAGGTGGTCCCCCTCCTACAATGAGCAGTTCTTC
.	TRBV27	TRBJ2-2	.	CASSLRSGELFF	TGTGCCAGCAGTTTACGATCCGGGGAGCTGTTTTTT
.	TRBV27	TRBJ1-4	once	CASSFLGPNNEKLFF	TGTGCCAGCAGTTTTTTGGGGCCTAATAATGAAAAACTGTTTTTT
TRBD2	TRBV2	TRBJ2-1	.	CASSVGLAGEGRVNEQFF	TGTGCCAGCAGTGTAGGACTAGCGGGAGAAGGAAGGGTCAATGAGCAGTTCTTC
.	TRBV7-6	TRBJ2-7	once	CASSLGASSAYEQYF	TGTGCCAGCAGCTTAGGGGCTAGCAGTGCCTACGAGCAGTACTTC
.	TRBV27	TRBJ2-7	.	CASSPRGGNYEQYF	TGTGCCAGCAGTCCCCGTGGGGGGAACTACGAGCAGTACTTC
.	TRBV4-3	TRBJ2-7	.	CASSQDRATGEQYF	TGCGCCAGCAGCCAAGATCGGGCAACGGGCGAGCAGTACTTC
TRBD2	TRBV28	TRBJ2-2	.	CASSFGRETGELFF	TGTGCCAGCAGTTTCGGGAGGGAAACCGGGGAGCTGTTTTTT
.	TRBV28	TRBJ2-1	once	CASSPPENEQFF	TGTGCCAGCAGTCCCCCGGAGAATGAGCAGTTCTTC
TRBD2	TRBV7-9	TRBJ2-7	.	CASSPGRGHEQYF	TGTGCCAGCAGCCCGGGGAGGGGACACGAGCAGTACTTC
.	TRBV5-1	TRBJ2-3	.	CASSSDRSGTDTQYF	TGCGCCAGCAGCTCCGACCGGTCTGGCACAGATACGCAGTATTTT
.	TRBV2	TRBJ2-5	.	CASSEGAQQETQYF	TGTGCCAGCAGTGAGGGGGCCCAACAAGAGACCCAGTACTTC
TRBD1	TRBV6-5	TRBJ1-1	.	CASSYTGVGTEAFF	TGTGCCAGCAGTTACACAGGGGTTGGTACTGAAGCTTTCTTT
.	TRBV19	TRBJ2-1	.	CASSITFYNEQFF	TGTGCCAGTAGTATCACCTTCTACAATGAGCAGTTCTTC
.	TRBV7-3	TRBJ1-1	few	CASSLTFMNTEAFF	TGTGCCAGCAGCTTAACGTTTATGAACACTGAAGCTTTCTTT
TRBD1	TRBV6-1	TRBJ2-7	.	CASSDLGTGEQYF	TGTGCCAGCAGTGATTTGGGGACAGGCGAGCAGTACTTC
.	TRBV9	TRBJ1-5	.	CASSVGTGRQPQHF	TGTGCCAGCAGCGTAGGCACAGGGAGGCAGCCCCAGCATTTT
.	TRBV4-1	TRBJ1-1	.	CASSQEGSLSEAFF	TGCGCCAGCAGCCAAGAGGGGTCCCTCTCTGAAGCTTTCTTT
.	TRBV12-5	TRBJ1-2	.	CASGPSGYGYTF	TGTGCTAGTGGCCCCTCCGGCTATGGCTACACCTTC
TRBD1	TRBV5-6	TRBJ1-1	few	CASRFQGGRFTEAFF	TGTGCCAGCAGGTTCCAGGGGGGGAGGTTCACTGAAGCTTTCTTT
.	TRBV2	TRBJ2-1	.	CASSEAGGYSNADEQFF	TGTGCCAGCAGTGAAGCGGGAGGATATTCCAACGCGGATGAGCAGTTCTTC
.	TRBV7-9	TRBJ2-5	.	CASSFPGLAETQYF	TGTGCCAGCAGCTTCCCGGGGCTCGCAGAGACCCAGTACTTC
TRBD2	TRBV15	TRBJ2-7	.	CATRSGAGGPNYEQYF	TGTGCCACCAGGAGTGGAGCGGGAGGACCAAACTACGAGCAGTACTTC
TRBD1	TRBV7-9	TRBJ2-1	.	CASSSTGLGEQFF	TGTGCCAGCAGCTCGACAGGGCTCGGTGAGCAGTTCTTC
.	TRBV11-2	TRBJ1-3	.	CASSLHGDLLGNTIYF	TGTGCCAGCAGCTTACACGGAGACTTGCTTGGAAACACCATATATTTT
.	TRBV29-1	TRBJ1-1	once	CSVGALLNTEAFF	TGCAGCGTTGGAGCCCTTTTGAACACTGAAGCTTTCTTT
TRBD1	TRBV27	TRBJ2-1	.	CASSPGGTGKYNEQFF	TGTGCCAGCAGTCCGGGCGGGACAGGGAAATACAATGAGCAGTTCTTC
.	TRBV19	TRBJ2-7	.	CASSTPGPAYEQYF	TGTGCCAGTAGTACCCCGGGGCCGGCGTACGAGCAGTACTTC
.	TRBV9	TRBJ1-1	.	CASSLGAGEAEAFF	TGTGCCAGCAGCCTAGGGGCGGGGGAGGCTGAAGCTTTCTTT
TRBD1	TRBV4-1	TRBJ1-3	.	CASSPTRDSGNTIYF	TGCGCCAGCAGCCCGACGAGGGACAGTGGAAACACCATATATTTT
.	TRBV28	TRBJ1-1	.	CASPLPSEAFF	TGTGCCAGCCCCCTCCCCTCTGAAGCTTTCTTT
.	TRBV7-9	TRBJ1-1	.	CASTLANTEAFF	TGTGCCAGCACTCTAGCGAACACTGAAGCTTTCTTT